This TCR beta chain was captured in a study of blood T cell repertoires in COVID-19 (dated by TCRdb to about 2020). Study-level background: Collaborator samples came from the United States, Italy and Spain and covered acute and convalescent phases of COVID-19. The repertoires were made available in a free public database intended to serve as a resource for research on the immune response to SARS-CoV-2. Subjects who had been exposed to COVID-19, were actively infected with it, or had recovered from it provided the deeply sampled blood TCRbeta repertoires that made up the dataset. The prospective study material was composed of cDNA or gDNA derived from T cells, B-cell-depleted T cells, or PBMCs. The samples were drawn from two sources: the first 160 participants of the ongoing ImmuneRACE study, and 1,200 or so subjects contributed by 6 global collaborators. The sample metadata nearly always contained a de-identified subject ID, COVID-19 status, age in years and sex. HLA class I and class II types, where available, came from metadata supplied by the sample provider rather than from assay-based typing.

At one collaborating source in Seattle, patients were enrolled during active infection and were followed longitudinally through the course of disease. The collaborating institutions used their own protocols to collect whole blood in K2EDTA tubes. For TCRbeta analysis, collaborators shipped samples as frozen whole blood, isolated PBMCs, or DNA extracted from either of those sample types. TCRbeta CDR3 regions were amplified from genomic DNA by means of the immunoSEQ Assay, a bias-controlled multiplex PCR. Regarding the original processing steps: The number of nucleated cells in each sample was estimated by amplification of reference gene primers within the assay. Sequence reads were collapsed and filtered to measure the absolute abundance of every unique TCRbeta CDR3 rearrangement. For each sample, productive Simpson clonality was calculated by taking the square root of Simpson's diversity index across productive rearrangements. What TCRdb holds here is the immuneACCESS table cut down to in-frame rearrangements. Part of the clones is not present; checked against another copy, under half of the missing clones reflect an unresolved V gene, and the others are unexplained. The V and J calls and clone size are taken from that table; D and trimming were inferred from the DNA. This sample comprises 190,000 or so clones, about 81% of them detected only once. In total, the top ten clones hold 10% to 15% of the sample.

Concerning this clone: The antigen it binds to is not known. Within one base of it there is no much larger clone, and no base qualities were kept.

V loses 1 base, J loses 4 bases, and the germline ends lie 11 bases apart. The CDR3 contains 15 residues, cysteine and phenylalanine counted. Only CDR3 DNA remains: 45 bases, in frame from the first base. Based on the germline V gene, the CDR1 and CDR2 sequences are SGHVS and FQNEAQ. Study-wide findings and limitations: Clinical and demographic metadata were provided uncurated, with the amount varying by source and participant.

Material: peripheral blood. The receptor chain draws on TRBV7-8 and TRBJ1-3; the D segment could be TRBD1, given 6 matching bases. The source is a woman aged 80 or older with COVID-19, enrolled during active disease. The CDR3 protein: CASSLDRVSGNTIYF. The bases are TGTGCCAGCAGCTTAGACAGGGTCAGCGGAAACACCATATATTTT.